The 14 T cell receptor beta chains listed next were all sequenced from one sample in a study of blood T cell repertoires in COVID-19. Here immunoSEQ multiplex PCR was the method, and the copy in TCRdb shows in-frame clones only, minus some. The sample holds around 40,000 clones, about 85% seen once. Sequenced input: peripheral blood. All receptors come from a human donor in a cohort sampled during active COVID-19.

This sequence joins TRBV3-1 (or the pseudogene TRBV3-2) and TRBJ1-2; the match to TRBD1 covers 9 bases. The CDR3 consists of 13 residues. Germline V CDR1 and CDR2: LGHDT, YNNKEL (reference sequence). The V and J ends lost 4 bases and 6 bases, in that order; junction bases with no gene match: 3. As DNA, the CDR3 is TGTGCCAGCAGCCCCCGGGACAGGGATGGCTACACCTTC. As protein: CASSPRDRDGYTF.

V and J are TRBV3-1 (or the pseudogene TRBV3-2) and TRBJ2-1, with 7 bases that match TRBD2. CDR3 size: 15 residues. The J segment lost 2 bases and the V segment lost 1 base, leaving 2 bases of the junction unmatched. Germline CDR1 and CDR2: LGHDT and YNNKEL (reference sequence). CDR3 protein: CASSQASGAYNEQFF. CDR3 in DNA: TGTGCCAGCAGCCAAGCCAGCGGGGCCTACAATGAGCAGTTCTTC.

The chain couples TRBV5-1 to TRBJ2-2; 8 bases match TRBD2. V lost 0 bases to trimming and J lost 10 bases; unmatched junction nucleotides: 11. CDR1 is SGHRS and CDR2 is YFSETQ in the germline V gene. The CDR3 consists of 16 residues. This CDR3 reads CASSLVGSGASEELFF. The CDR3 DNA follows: TGCGCCAGCAGCTTGGTTGGTAGCGGGGCCTCAGAGGAGCTGTTTTTT.

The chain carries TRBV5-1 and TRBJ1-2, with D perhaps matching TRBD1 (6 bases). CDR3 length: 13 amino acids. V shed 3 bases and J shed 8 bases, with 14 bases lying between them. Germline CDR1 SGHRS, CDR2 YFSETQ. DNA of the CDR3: TGCGCCAGCAGCTCAACAGGGTCTCACGGCTACACCTTC. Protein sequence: CASSSTGSHGYTF.

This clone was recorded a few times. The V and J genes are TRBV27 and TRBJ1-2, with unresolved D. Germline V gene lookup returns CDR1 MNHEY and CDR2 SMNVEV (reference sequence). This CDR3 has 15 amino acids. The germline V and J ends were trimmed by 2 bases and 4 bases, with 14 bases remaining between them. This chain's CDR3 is CASSLQAGRPYGYTF. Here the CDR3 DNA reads TGTGCCAGCAGTTTACAGGCGGGTAGGCCCTATGGCTACACCTTC.

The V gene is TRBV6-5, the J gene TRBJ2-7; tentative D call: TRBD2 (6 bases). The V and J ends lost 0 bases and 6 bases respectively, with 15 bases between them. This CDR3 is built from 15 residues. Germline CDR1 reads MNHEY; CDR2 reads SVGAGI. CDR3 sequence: CASSYSLQRAGEQYF. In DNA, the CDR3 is TGTGCCAGCAGTTACTCCCTACAGCGGGCGGGCGAGCAGTACTTC.

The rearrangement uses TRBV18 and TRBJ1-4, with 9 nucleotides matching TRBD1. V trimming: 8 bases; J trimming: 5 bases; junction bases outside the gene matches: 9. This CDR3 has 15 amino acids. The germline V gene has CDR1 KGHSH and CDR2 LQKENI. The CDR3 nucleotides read TGTGCCAGCACAAGTTGGGGACAGGGAAATGAAAAACTGTTTTTT. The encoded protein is CASTSWGQGNEKLFF.

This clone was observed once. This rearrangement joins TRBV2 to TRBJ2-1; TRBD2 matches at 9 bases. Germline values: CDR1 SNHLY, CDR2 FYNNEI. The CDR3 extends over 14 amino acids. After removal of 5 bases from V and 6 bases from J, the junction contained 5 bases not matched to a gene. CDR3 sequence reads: CASSPGLAGNEQFF. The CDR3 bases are TGTGCCAGCAGTCCGGGACTAGCTGGCAATGAGCAGTTCTTC. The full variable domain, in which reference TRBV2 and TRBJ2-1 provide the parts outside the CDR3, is EPEVTQTPSHQVTQMGQEVILRCVPISNHLYFYWYRQILGQKVEFLVSFYNNEISEKSEIFDDQFSVERPDGSNFTLKIRSTKLEDSAMYFCASSPGLAGNEQFFGPGTRLTVL.

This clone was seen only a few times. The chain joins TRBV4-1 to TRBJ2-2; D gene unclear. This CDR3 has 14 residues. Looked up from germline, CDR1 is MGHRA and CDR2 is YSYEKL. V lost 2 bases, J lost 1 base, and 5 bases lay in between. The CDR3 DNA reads TGCGCCAGCAGCCAATCCCGGAACACCGGGGAGCTGTTTTTT. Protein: CASSQSRNTGELFF.

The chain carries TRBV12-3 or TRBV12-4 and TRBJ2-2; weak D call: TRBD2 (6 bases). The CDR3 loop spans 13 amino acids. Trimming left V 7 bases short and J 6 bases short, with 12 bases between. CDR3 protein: CASTLWGAGELFF. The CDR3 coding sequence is TGTGCCAGCACCTTATGGGGGGCCGGGGAGCTGTTTTTT.

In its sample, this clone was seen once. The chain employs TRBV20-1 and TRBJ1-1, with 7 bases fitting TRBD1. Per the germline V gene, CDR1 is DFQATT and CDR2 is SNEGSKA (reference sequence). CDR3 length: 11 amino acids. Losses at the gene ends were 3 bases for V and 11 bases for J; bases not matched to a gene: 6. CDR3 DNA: TGCAGTGCTAGCTCGACAGGGACGGCTTTCTTT. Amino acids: CSASSTGTAFF.

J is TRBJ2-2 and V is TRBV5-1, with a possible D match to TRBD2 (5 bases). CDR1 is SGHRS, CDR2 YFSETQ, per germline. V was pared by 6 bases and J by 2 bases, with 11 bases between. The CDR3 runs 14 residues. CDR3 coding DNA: TGCGCCAGCAAACGGACTTACAACACCGGGGAGCTGTTTTTT. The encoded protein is CASKRTYNTGELFF. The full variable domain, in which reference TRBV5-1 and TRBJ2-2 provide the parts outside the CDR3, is KAGVTQTPRYLIKTRGQQVTLSCSPISGHRSVSWYQQTPGQGLQFLFEYFSETQRNKGNFPGRFSGRQFSNSRSEMNVSTLELGDSALYLCASKRTYNTGELFFGEGSRLTVL.

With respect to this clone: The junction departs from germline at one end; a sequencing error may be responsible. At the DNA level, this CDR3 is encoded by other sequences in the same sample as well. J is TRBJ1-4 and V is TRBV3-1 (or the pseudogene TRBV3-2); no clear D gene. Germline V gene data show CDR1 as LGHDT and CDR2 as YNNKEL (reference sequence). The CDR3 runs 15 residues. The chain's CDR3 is CASSPAGTTNEKLFF. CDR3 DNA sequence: TGTGCTAGCAGCCCCGCCGGGACAACTAATGAAAAACTGTTTTTT.

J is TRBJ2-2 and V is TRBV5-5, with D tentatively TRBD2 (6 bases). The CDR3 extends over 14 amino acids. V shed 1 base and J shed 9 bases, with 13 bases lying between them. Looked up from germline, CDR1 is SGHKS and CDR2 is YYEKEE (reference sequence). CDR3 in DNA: TGTGCCAGCAGCTTGAGGTCGGAGGGCCGGGAGCTGTTTTTT. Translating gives CASSLRSEGRELFF.